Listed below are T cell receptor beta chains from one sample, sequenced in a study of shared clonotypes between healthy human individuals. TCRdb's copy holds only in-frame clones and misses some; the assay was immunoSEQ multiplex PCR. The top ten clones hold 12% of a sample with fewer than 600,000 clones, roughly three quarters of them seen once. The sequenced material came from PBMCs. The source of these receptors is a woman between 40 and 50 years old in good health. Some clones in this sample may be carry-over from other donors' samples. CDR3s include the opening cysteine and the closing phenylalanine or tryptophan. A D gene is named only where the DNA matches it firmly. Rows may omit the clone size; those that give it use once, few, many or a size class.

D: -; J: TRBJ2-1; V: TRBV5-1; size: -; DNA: TGCGCCAGCAGCTTGGCTAGCGAGGTTAATGAGCAGTTCTTC; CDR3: CASSLASEVNEQFF
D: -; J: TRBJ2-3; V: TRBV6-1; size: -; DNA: TGTGCCAGCAGTCCGACCAAAGCGGGTCCAGATACGCAGTATTTT; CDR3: CASSPTKAGPDTQYF
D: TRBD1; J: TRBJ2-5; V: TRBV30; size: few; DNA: TGTGCCTGGGGGACAGGGAGGCGAGAGACCCAGTACTTC; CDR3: CAWGTGRRETQYF
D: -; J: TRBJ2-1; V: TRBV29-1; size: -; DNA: TGCAGCGTTGAGGGGGCCGGGCTGGGGCTTAATGAGCAGTTCTTC; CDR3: CSVEGAGLGLNEQFF
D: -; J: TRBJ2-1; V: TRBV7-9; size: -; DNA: TGTGCCAGCAGCTTAGGCGGCTTAACCAATGAGCAGTTCTTC; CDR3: CASSLGGLTNEQFF
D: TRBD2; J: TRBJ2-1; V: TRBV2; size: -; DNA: TGTGCCAGCAGTGAAGCGCAAGCGGGAGACACCTACAATGAGCAGTTCTTC; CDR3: CASSEAQAGDTYNEQFF
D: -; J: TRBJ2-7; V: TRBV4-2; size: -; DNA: TGTGCCAGCAGCCAATCTCGGGGATCCTACGAGCAGTACTTC; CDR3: CASSQSRGSYEQYF
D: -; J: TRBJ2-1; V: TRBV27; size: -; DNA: TGTGCCAGCAGTTTAACGGGGTACAATGAGCAGTTCTTC; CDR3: CASSLTGYNEQFF
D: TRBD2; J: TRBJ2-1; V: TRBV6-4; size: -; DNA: TGTGCCAGCAGTGAAATAGCGGGAGAGGGCAATGAGCAGTTCTTC; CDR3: CASSEIAGEGNEQFF
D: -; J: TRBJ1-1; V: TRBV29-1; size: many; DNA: TGCAGCGTCTCCACAGGGAACACTGAAGCTTTCTTT; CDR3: CSVSTGNTEAFF
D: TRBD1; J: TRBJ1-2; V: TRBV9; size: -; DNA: TGTGCCAGCAGCAATCCCCCGGGACAGGTCTATGGCTACACCTTC; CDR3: CASSNPPGQVYGYTF
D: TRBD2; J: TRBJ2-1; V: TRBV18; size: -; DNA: TGTGCCAGCTCACCACAGGGCTCGGGCCTAGCGGGAGGTCGTGAGCAGTTCTTC; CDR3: CASSPQGSGLAGGREQFF
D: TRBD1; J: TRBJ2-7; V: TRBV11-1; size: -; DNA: TGTGCCAGCAGCTTAGAAGTGGGCAGGGGGTACGAGCAGTACTTC; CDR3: CASSLEVGRGYEQYF
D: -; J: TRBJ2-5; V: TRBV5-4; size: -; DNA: TGTGCCAGCAGCTTGGGGACCAAGCGTATGGAGACCCAGTACTTC; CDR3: CASSLGTKRMETQYF
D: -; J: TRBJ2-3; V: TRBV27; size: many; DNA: TGTGCCAGCAGTTTAGGAACAGGCCTGGGAGATACGCAGTATTTT; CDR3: CASSLGTGLGDTQYF
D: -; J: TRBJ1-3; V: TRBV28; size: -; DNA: TGTGCCAGCAGCGAAATTTCGGGGCGGAGTGGAAACACCATATATTTT; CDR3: CASSEISGRSGNTIYF
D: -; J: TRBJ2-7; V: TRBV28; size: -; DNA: TGTGCCAGCAGCCCTCCTAGCACTTACGAGCAGTACTTC; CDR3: CASSPPSTYEQYF
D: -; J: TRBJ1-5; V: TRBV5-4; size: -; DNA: TGTGCCAGCAGCTTGCGAGGGGGGAATCAGCCCCAGCATTTT; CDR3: CASSLRGGNQPQHF
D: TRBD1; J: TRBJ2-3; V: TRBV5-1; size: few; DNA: TGCGCCAGCAGCGTGGACAGGGGGCAAGATACGCAGTATTTT; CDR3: CASSVDRGQDTQYF
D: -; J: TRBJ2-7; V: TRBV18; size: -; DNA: TGTGCCAGCTCACCGGGGGGCGGGAGCTCCTACGAGCAGTACTTC; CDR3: CASSPGGGSSYEQYF
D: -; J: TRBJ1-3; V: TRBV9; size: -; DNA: TGTGCCAGCAGCGTAGATGGTGCCACCTCTGGAAACACCATATATTTT; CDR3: CASSVDGATSGNTIYF
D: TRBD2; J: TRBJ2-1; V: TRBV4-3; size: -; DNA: TGCGCCAGCAGCCAAGAACTAGCGGGACACTCCTACAATGAGCAGTTCTTC; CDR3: CASSQELAGHSYNEQFF
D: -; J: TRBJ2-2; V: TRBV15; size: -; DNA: TGTGCCACCAGCAGCCTGAAAGAGCTTCACAATACCGGGGAGCTGTTTTTT; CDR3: CATSSLKELHNTGELFF
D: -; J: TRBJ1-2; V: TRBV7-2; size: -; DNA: TGTGCCAGCAGCTCTGTGGAGGGGTATGGCTACACCTTC; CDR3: CASSSVEGYGYTF
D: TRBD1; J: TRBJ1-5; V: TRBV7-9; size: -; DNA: TGTGCCAGCAGCTTAGGACAGGGTCAGCCCCAGCATTTT; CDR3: CASSLGQGQPQHF
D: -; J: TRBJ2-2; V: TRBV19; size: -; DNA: TGTGCCAGTAGTATACAGGAACCCGGGGAGCTGTTTTTT; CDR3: CASSIQEPGELFF
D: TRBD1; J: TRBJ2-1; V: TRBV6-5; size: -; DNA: TGTGCCAGCAGCCCAGGGGGCCTTGAGCAGTTCTTC; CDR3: CASSPGGLEQFF
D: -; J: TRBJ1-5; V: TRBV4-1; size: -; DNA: TGCGCCAGCAGCCGTGAGCCCAGGGAGGCGAATCAGCCCCAGCATTTT; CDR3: CASSREPREANQPQHF
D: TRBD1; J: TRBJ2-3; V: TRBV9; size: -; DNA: TGTGCCAGCAGCGTAGCTGGGTCGGCAGGGGGCTTAGATACGCAGTATTTT; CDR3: CASSVAGSAGGLDTQYF
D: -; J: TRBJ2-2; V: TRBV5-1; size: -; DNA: TGCGCCAGCAGCCCCTTAGCTGACACCGGGGAGCTGTTTTTT; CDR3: CASSPLADTGELFF
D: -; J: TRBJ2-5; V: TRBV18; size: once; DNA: TGTGCCAGCTCACCACGGGGTAGCCAAGAGACCCAGTACTTC; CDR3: CASSPRGSQETQYF
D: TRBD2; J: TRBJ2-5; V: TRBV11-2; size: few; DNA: TGTGCCAGCAGCCCCGGGGGGAGGCAAGAGACCCAGTACTTC; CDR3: CASSPGGRQETQYF
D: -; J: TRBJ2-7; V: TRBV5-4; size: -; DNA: TGTGCCAGCAGCCCCGGGGAGTTTGCCTCCGAGCAGTACTTC; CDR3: CASSPGEFASEQYF
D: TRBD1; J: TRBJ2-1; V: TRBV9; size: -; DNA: TGTGCCAGCAGCATATCCGGGACAGCCTACAATGAGCAGTTCTTC; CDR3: CASSISGTAYNEQFF
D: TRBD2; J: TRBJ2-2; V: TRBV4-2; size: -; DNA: TGTGCCAGCAGCCAACTGGGGGGCGGGAGGGCCCTCGGGACCGGGGAGCTGTTTTTT; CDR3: CASSQLGGGRALGTGELFF
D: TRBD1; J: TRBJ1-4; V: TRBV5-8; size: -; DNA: TGTGCCAGCAGCTTGCTCGGGACAGGGGTTTCTGAAAAACTGTTTTTT; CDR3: CASSLLGTGVSEKLFF
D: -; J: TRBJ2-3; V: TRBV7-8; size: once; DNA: TGTGCCAGCAGCTTATGGTTAGGAGGCACAGATACGCAGTATTTT; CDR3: CASSLWLGGTDTQYF
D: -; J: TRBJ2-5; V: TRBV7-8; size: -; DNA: TGTGCCAGCAGCCGAGATAGCGGTACCCAGTACTTC; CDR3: CASSRDSGTQYF
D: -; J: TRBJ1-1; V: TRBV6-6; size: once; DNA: TGTGCCAGCAGTTACCCACACTTCACTGAAGCTTTCTTT; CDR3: CASSYPHFTEAFF
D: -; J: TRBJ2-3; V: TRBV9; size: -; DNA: TGTGCCAGCAGCGTAGACGGGACAGATACGCAGTATTTT; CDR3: CASSVDGTDTQYF
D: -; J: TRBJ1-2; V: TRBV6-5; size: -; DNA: TGTGCCATCAGTGAGTCTTCGCCTCGGTATGGCTACACCTTC; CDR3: CAISESSPRYGYTF
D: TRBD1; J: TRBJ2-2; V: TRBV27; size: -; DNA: TGTGCCAGCAGTTCACCCGGGACAGAGATCGGGGAGCTGTTTTTT; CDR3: CASSSPGTEIGELFF
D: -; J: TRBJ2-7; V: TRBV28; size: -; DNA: TGTGCCAGCTCTTCCCACGAGCAGTACTTC; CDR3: CASSSHEQYF
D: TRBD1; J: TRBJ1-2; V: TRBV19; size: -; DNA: TGTGCCAGTAGTATATCCGGACAGGACTATGGCTACACCTTC; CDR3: CASSISGQDYGYTF
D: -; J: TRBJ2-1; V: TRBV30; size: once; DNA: TGTGCCTGGAGTGTAGGGGCGGGCCCCTACAATGAGCAGTTCTTC; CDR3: CAWSVGAGPYNEQFF
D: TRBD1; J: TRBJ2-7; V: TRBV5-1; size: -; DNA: TGCGCCAGCAGCTTAGGGGACAGATCCTACGAGCAGTACTTC; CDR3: CASSLGDRSYEQYF
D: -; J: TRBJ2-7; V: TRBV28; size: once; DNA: TGTGCCAGCAGCCCCCCGGGTACCTCCTACGAGCAGTACTTC; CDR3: CASSPPGTSYEQYF
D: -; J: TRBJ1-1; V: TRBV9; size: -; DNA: TGTGCCAGCAGCGTAGAGGGACGGGAGAACACTGAAGCTTTCTTT; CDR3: CASSVEGRENTEAFF